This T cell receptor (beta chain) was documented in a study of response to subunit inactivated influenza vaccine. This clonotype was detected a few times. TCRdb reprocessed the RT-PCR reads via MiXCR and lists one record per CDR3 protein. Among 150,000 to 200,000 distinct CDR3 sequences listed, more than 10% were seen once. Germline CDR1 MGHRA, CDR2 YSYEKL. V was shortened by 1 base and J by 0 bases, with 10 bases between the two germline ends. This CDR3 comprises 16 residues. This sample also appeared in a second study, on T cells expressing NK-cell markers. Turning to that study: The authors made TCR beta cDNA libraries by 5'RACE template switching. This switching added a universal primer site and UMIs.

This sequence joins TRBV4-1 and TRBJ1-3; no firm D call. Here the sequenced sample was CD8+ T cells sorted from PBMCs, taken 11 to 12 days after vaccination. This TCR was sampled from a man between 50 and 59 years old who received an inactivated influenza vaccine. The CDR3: CASSQVPLSSGNTIYF. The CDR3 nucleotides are TGCGCCAGCAGCCAAGTCCCACTTAGCTCTGGAAACACCATATATTTT.